The clone carrying this T cell receptor (beta chain) was picked up many times. The data were obtained in a study of T cells after yellow fever vaccination. TCRdb independently ran MiXCR on the 5' RACE reads; one entry per CDR3 protein. The data hold about 550,000 distinct CDR3 sequences, with under 25% observed a single time. The sequences come from PBMCs, collected 15 days after the yellow fever booster vaccination. The clonotype originates from a man aged 25 to 45 who received the YFV17D yellow fever vaccine.

CDR3 coding DNA: TGTGCCAGCAGTGCCGTAAGCGGCGTCTACGAGCAGTACTTC. Translated: CASSAVSGVYEQYF. The rearrangement uses TRBV6-2 or TRBV6-3 and TRBJ2-7; TRBD2 might be the D (5 bases). Trimming left V 5 bases short and J 3 bases short, with 14 bases between. CDR3 length equals 14 residues. Germline V CDR1 and CDR2: MNHEY, SVGEGT.